The 27 T cell receptor beta chains in this list originate from one sample, sequenced in a study of blood T cell repertoires in COVID-19. The table came from immunoSEQ multiplex PCR; TCRdb's copy has only in-frame clones and leaves some out. The sample records tens of thousands of clones, roughly 89% being singletons. The sample taken for sequencing was peripheral blood. The source of these receptors is an elderly woman with acute or convalescent COVID-19.

This sequence joins TRBV7-2 and TRBJ1-1; possible D gene TRBD1, 5 bases. Per germline, CDR1 SGHTA and CDR2 FQGNSA. The CDR3 consists of 16 residues. The ends were cut back, 8 bases at V and 0 bases at J, with 19 bases in the middle. The CDR3 here is CASSVLGGAVNTEAFF. The CDR3 nucleotides are TGTGCCAGCTCCGTGTTGGGGGGTGCCGTGAACACTGAAGCTTTCTTT.

The V gene is TRBV4-1, the J gene TRBJ2-5, with TRBD2 identical over 15 bases. Unmatched junction bases numbered 4, after V lost 3 bases and J lost 5 bases. The CDR3 is 16 residues long. Germline CDR1 MGHRA, CDR2 YSYEKL. CDR3 sequence reads: CASSHVGTSGGETQYF. Written as DNA, the CDR3 is TGCGCCAGCAGCCATGTTGGGACTAGCGGGGGGGAGACCCAGTACTTC.

V is TRBV7-9 and J is TRBJ1-3; tentative D call: TRBD1 (6 bases). Germline V gene lookup returns CDR1 SEHNR and CDR2 FQNEAQ (reference sequence). The CDR3 has 13 amino acids. V lost 10 bases, J lost 0 bases, and 10 bases lay in between. CDR3 coding DNA: TGTGCCACGCACAGGGACTCTGGAAACACCATATATTTT. This codes for CATHRDSGNTIYF. The variable domain in full, completed from reference TRBV7-9 and TRBJ1-3, reads DTGVSQNPRHKITKRGQNVTFRCDPISEHNRLYWYRQTLGQGPEFLTYFQNEAQLEKSRLLSDRFSAERPKGSFSTLEIQRTEQGDSAMYLCATHRDSGNTIYFGEGSWLTVV.

This clone has only one observation. The V gene is TRBV11-1, the J gene TRBJ2-1; D is perhaps TRBD2 (5 bases). This CDR3 contains 13 residues. Germline CDR1 and CDR2: SGHAT and FQDESV (reference sequence). V lost 5 bases and J 5 bases, leaving 10 bases between the germline ends. CDR3 coding DNA: TGTGCCAGCAGCAGAGGGCCCGACAATGAGCAGTTCTTC. This sequence encodes CASSRGPDNEQFF.

This chain links TRBV7-9 with TRBJ2-7, with 11 positions matching TRBD1. The J segment lost 6 bases and the V segment lost 1 base, leaving 5 bases of the junction unmatched. CDR1 and CDR2 from the germline V gene are SEHNR and FQNEAQ (reference sequence). The CDR3 spans 15 residues. CDR3 nucleotides: TGTGCCAGCAGCTTAGGGACAGGGGGCTTGGGCGAGCAGTACTTC. It encodes CASSLGTGGLGEQYF.

The chain has TRBV30 and TRBJ2-1, with a weak D call TRBD2 (5 bases). The germline V gene has CDR1 GTSNPN and CDR2 SVGIG (reference sequence). V dropped 3 bases and J dropped 8 bases, with 17 bases sitting between them. There are 14 residues in the CDR3. The chain's CDR3 is CAWRLGASWDEQFF. DNA of the CDR3: TGTGCCTGGAGACTTGGCGCTAGCTGGGATGAGCAGTTCTTC. Filled out from reference TRBV30 and TRBJ2-1, the complete variable domain reads SQTIHQWPATLVQPVGSPLSLECTVEGTSNPNLYWYRQAAGRGLQLLFYSVGIGQISSEVPQNLSASRPQDRQFILSSKKLLLSDSGFYLCAWRLGASWDEQFFGPGTRLTVL.

This chain uses TRBV7-2 with TRBJ1-1; perhaps TRBD1 as D (5 bases). Trimming took off 5 bases at V and 0 bases at J, with 13 bases between the two ends. This CDR3 comprises 15 residues. Germline V gene lookup returns CDR1 SGHTA and CDR2 FQGNSA. This CDR3 reads CASSLRQPLNTEAFF. The CDR3 DNA follows: TGTGCCAGCAGCCTACGACAGCCCTTGAACACTGAAGCTTTCTTT.

This chain uses TRBV28 with TRBJ2-5; the match to TRBD1 covers 8 bases. After removal of 10 bases from V and 6 bases from J, the junction contained 16 bases not matched to a gene. This CDR3 has 15 residues. Germline lookup yields CDR1 MDHEN and CDR2 SYDVKM. CDR3 residues: CATLQAPGQAKTQYF. CDR3 nucleotide sequence: TGTGCCACCCTCCAAGCCCCGGGACAGGCAAAGACCCAGTACTTC.

The genes are TRBV7-2 and TRBJ2-1; no clear D. The CDR3 is 14 residues long. Germline V gives CDR1 SGHTA, CDR2 FQGNSA. The V end was cut by 0 bases, the J end by 7 bases, with 10 bases between. The CDR3 here is CASSLAGLSNEQFF. CDR3 bases: TGTGCCAGCAGCTTAGCGGGCCTTTCAAATGAGCAGTTCTTC.

The V and J genes are TRBV30 and TRBJ1-2, with a tentative D call TRBD1 (5 bases). Germline CDR1 and CDR2: GTSNPN and SVGIG (reference sequence). The V end lost 0 bases, the J end lost 7 bases, and 18 bases lay between the germline ends. The CDR3 sequence is 15 residues long. CDR3 residues: CAWSVIRSGGGGYTF. In DNA, the CDR3 is TGTGCCTGGAGTGTGATCCGGAGCGGGGGTGGTGGCTACACCTTC.

The gene calls are TRBV24-1 and TRBJ2-7; a possible D gene is TRBD1 (5 bases). The CDR3 sequence is 15 residues long. The V gene lost 3 bases and the J gene lost 2 bases, with 13 bases spanning the gap. Germline loops: CDR1 KGHDR, CDR2 SFDVKD. The CDR3 bases are TGTGCCACCAGTGATACTGGGGCAGATCCCTACGAGCAGTACTTC. Protein: CATSDTGADPYEQYF.

The V and J genes are TRBV7-3 and TRBJ1-1, with no clear D. The CDR3 length is 13 residues. V lost 3 bases and J 5 bases, leaving 10 bases between the germline ends. Germline values: CDR1 SGHTA, CDR2 FQGTGA. DNA of the CDR3: TGTGCCAGCAGCTTCCCCGGAGGTACTGAAGCTTTCTTT. It yields the protein CASSFPGGTEAFF.

J is TRBJ2-1 and V is TRBV7-6, with 9 bases lining up with TRBD1. V shed 2 bases, J shed 15 bases, and the junction held 8 bases outside the gene matches. CDR1 SGHVS and CDR2 FNYEAQ come from the germline V gene. The CDR3 has 13 amino acids. CDR3 DNA: TGTGCCAGCAGCTTAAATTTACGGACAGGGGTGTTCTTC. Its translation is CASSLNLRTGVFF.

The CDR3 reads CASSSAGLAGVNEQFF. The DNA of the CDR3 is TGTGCCAGCAGCTCGGCCGGACTAGCGGGAGTGAATGAGCAGTTCTTC. V gene TRBV28 combines with J gene TRBJ2-1; 13 bases map to TRBD2. Germline assignment: CDR1 MDHEN and CDR2 SYDVKM. Trimming at V came to 6 bases and at J to 7 bases, leaving 9 bases not matched to a gene. This CDR3 is built from 16 residues. Full variable domain (rest looked up from reference TRBV28 and TRBJ2-1): DVKVTQSSRYLVKRTGEKVFLECVQDMDHENMFWYRQDPGLGLRLIYFSYDVKMKEKGDIPEGYSVSREKKERFSLILESASTNQTSMYLCASSSAGLAGVNEQFFGPGTRLTVL.

This chain uses TRBV28 with TRBJ1-2, with 11 positions matching TRBD1. CDR3 length equals 17 residues. J gave up 1 base and V 2 bases, and 6 bases lay outside the gene matches. Germline CDR1 and CDR2: MDHEN and SYDVKM. This CDR3 reads CASSLGTGGLINYGYTF. DNA of the CDR3: TGTGCCAGCAGTTTAGGGACAGGGGGACTCATTAACTATGGCTACACCTTC.

The rearrangement uses TRBV30 and TRBJ1-1; 7 bases line up with TRBD1. The CDR3 consists of 16 residues. Germline CDR1 reads GTSNPN; CDR2 reads SVGIG (reference sequence). J lost 0 bases, V lost 3 bases, and 10 bases had no gene match. In DNA form, the CDR3 reads TGTGCCTGGAGATCCGGACAGGTGGTTATGAACACTGAAGCTTTCTTT. Protein: CAWRSGQVVMNTEAFF. Looking up the rest from reference TRBV30 and TRBJ1-1 gives the full variable domain: SQTIHQWPATLVQPVGSPLSLECTVEGTSNPNLYWYRQAAGRGLQLLFYSVGIGQISSEVPQNLSASRPQDRQFILSSKKLLLSDSGFYLCAWRSGQVVMNTEAFFGQGTRLTVV.

In nucleotides, the CDR3 is TGCGCCAGCAGCCCCTTAGCGGGGGGGTTAGCGGCAGATACGCAGTATTTT. Its protein is CASSPLAGGLAADTQYF. This chain connects TRBV4-1 to TRBJ2-3; 11 bases are shared with TRBD2. Germline CDR1 and CDR2: MGHRA and YSYEKL. CDR3 length equals 17 residues. After removal of 4 bases from V and 4 bases from J, the junction contained 10 bases not matched to a gene.

The table lists this clone with a few counts. The rearrangement joins TRBV6-6 to TRBJ1-2; 8 bases align to TRBD1. CDR3 size: 18 residues. Trimming at V came to 5 bases and at J to 5 bases, leaving 19 bases not matched to a gene. The V gene's germline CDR1 is MNHNY and CDR2 SVGAGI (reference sequence). The CDR3 protein is CASSPLSPRGQGNYGYTF. CDR3 in DNA: TGTGCCAGCAGTCCCCTCTCCCCTCGTGGACAGGGTAATTATGGCTACACCTTC.

The V call is TRBV23-1, the J call TRBJ1-5; 9 bases match TRBD1. TRBV23-1 is identified as an open reading frame with a role that is uncertain. CDR3 size: 17 residues. V dropped 10 bases and J dropped 5; count of bases not matched to a gene: 18. DNA of the CDR3: TGCGCCATACCCTGCCGGGACAGGGAGTGCGGAGATCAGCCCCAGCATTTT. It encodes CAIPCRDRECGDQPQHF.

The chain has TRBV7-2 and TRBJ1-1; D perhaps matches TRBD1 (5 bases). Germline CDR1 reads SGHTA; CDR2 reads FQGNSA. The CDR3 loop spans 13 amino acids. V dropped 4 bases and J dropped 1 base, with 7 bases sitting between them. CDR3 residues: CASSSQENTEAFF. As DNA, the CDR3 is TGTGCCAGCAGCTCACAGGAGAACACTGAAGCTTTCTTT.

The genes are TRBV5-1 and TRBJ2-7, with TRBD2 matching 10 bases. Trimming at V came to 7 bases and at J to 3 bases, leaving 4 bases not matched to a gene. The CDR3 runs 13 residues. Germline V lookup: CDR1 SGHRS, CDR2 YFSETQ. The CDR3 protein is CASGTSGNYEQYF. CDR3 nucleotides: TGCGCCAGCGGAACTAGCGGGAACTACGAGCAGTACTTC.

The J gene is TRBJ2-3, the V gene TRBV27; TRBD2 matches 9 bases. CDR1 MNHEY and CDR2 SMNVEV come from the germline V gene (reference sequence). With V trimmed by 2 bases and J by 5 bases, 14 bases remained unmatched. The CDR3 is 18 residues long. CDR3 DNA sequence: TGTGCCAGCAGTTTAATGTTTTCGGCGGGGGGGCTAGTAGATACGCAGTATTTT. It specifies CASSLMFSAGGLVDTQYF.

The chain recombines TRBV7-8 with TRBJ2-3; a weak D match, TRBD2 (5 bases). The V gene's germline CDR1 is SGHVS and CDR2 FQNEAQ. The V and J ends lost 4 bases and 6 bases respectively, with 20 bases between them. The CDR3 extends over 16 amino acids. Here the CDR3 reads CASSSRALAAWDTQYF. CDR3 sequence (DNA): TGTGCCAGCAGCTCCCGTGCGCTAGCAGCTTGGGATACGCAGTATTTT.

The V call is TRBV5-1, the J call TRBJ2-1; 10 bases line up with TRBD1. The ends lost 0 bases at V and 6 bases at J; junction bases unmatched: 6. Germline V gene lookup returns CDR1 SGHRS and CDR2 YFSETQ. The CDR3 loop spans 16 amino acids. CDR3 loop: CASSLAFGTGVNEQFF. The CDR3, as DNA: TGCGCCAGCAGCTTGGCCTTCGGGACAGGGGTCAATGAGCAGTTCTTC.

This chain joins TRBV11-2 and TRBJ2-5, with a tentative D call TRBD2 (6 bases). Trimming took off 3 bases at V and 5 bases at J, with 10 bases between the two ends. In germline, CDR1 is SGHAT, CDR2 FQNNGV. The CDR3 spans 13 residues. CDR3 coding DNA: TGTGCCAGCAGCTTTGGCAGCGGGGAGACCCAGTACTTC. Translation: CASSFGSGETQYF.

This clone has just one count. V is TRBV10-3 and J is TRBJ2-1; D possibly corresponds to TRBD1 (6 bases). Germline CDR1 is ENHRY and CDR2 is SYGVKD. Deletions cut 2 bases from V and 5 bases from J, with 16 bases between. The CDR3 is 16 amino acids. The CDR3 protein is CAISERDKPLNNEQFF. CDR3 DNA: TGTGCCATCAGTGAGCGGGACAAGCCCCTGAACAATGAGCAGTTCTTC.

The CDR3: CASSQDLNQPQHF. CDR3 DNA: TGTGCCAGCAGCCAAGATCTGAATCAGCCCCAGCATTTT. J is TRBJ1-5 and V is TRBV3-1 (or the pseudogene TRBV3-2), with no clear D. V was cut by 0 bases and J by 4 bases, with 4 bases left in between. CDR3 length: 13 residues. CDR1 and CDR2 (germline): LGHDT, YNNKEL (reference sequence).